A single count supports the clone carrying this T cell receptor beta chain. Other DNA sequences of this sample code for an identical CDR3. Per the original methods: Amplification with reference gene primers provided the estimates of nucleated cell counts. Assay used: immunoSEQ multiplex PCR; TCRdb lists only in-frame clones, some missing. The DNA gave D and trimming, while V, J and clone size come from that table. The sample yields about 250,000 clones, 86% seen once. The CDR3 extends over 12 amino acids. Germline lookup yields CDR1 LGHDT and CDR2 YNNKEL (reference sequence). The junction had 1 base not matched to a gene; V was cut back by 1 base and J by 8 bases. These data are taken from a study of blood T cell repertoires in COVID-19. Whole-study context: Acute and convalescent COVID-19 samples came from the United States, Italy and Spain. Nucleic acid was either cDNA or gDNA, and it came from T cells, B-cell-depleted T cells, or PBMCs.

What was sequenced was peripheral blood. The rearrangement links TRBV3-1 (or the pseudogene TRBV3-2) to TRBJ1-2; 7 bases line up with TRBD1. The source of this sequence is a woman in her 30s with active or convalescent COVID-19. CDR3 in DNA: TGTGCCAGCAGCCAAGCAGGGGGGGGCTACACCTTC. The encoded protein is CASSQAGGGYTF.